This T cell receptor beta chain was captured in a study of a mutant IDH1 vaccine in newly diagnosed glioma. Using immunoSEQ multiplex PCR, the repertoire was profiled, and TCRdb retains in-frame clones only, with some absent. The table lists 40,000 to 65,000 clones, just under 80% of them singletons. The sample's time point: week 5, during vaccination. The study gave 300 ug of mutant IDH1 20-mer peptide per vaccine dose, with topical imiquimod. As for this clone: Its antigen is as yet unknown.

Trimming stripped 4 bases from V and 0 bases from J, with 16 bases between. Per the germline V gene, CDR1 is SGDLS and CDR2 is YYNGEE. The CDR3 covers 16 residues. This TCR was recovered from a woman in her 40s with glioma. The V gene is TRBV9, the J gene TRBJ2-5; D is unresolved. Specimen: PBMCs, collected from a glioma patient whose treatment included an IDH1 peptide vaccine. The CDR3 here is CASSSRRPPYQETQYF. CDR3 sequence (DNA): TGTGCCAGCAGCTCCAGGCGACCCCCGTACCAAGAGACCCAGTACTTC. The entire variable domain, with the rest obtained from reference TRBV9 and TRBJ2-5, is as follows: DSGVTQTPKHLITATGQRVTLRCSPRSGDLSVYWYQQSLDQGLQFLIQYYNGEERAKGNILERFSAQQFPDLHSELNLSSLELGDSALYFCASSSRRPPYQETQYFGPGTRLLVL.